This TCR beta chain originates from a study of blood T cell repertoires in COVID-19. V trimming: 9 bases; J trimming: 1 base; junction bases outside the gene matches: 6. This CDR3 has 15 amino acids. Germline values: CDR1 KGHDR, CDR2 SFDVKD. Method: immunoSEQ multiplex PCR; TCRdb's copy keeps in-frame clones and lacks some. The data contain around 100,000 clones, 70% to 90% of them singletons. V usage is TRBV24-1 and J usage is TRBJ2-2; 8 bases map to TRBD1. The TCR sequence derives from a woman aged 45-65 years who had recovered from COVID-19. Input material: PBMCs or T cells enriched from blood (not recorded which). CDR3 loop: CATGRGTGNTGELFF. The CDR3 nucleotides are TGTGCCACCGGAAGGGGGACAGGGAACACCGGGGAGCTGTTTTTT.